The 27 T cell receptor beta chains below were found in one sample sequenced in a study of spatial heterogeneity in lung cancer. Each CDR3 protein is one row after TCRdb ran MiXCR on the 5' RACE reads. The sample shows around 1,600 distinct CDR3 sequences, around 25% of them seen only once. Which antigens these TCRs recognize remains unknown. Study-level results: How many expanded intratumoral alpha and beta TCRs were present tracked the tumor mutation count, which was a count of nonsynonymous mutations.

Documented time point: sample taken at primary tumor resection. The sample here was lung tumor tissue, taken at surgery. Receptors were obtained from a female donor with early-stage non-small cell lung cancer.

In its sample, this clonotype ranks as medium-sized. The rearrangement joins TRBV6-5 to TRBJ2-7, with D possibly TRBD2 on 5 matching bases. The CDR3 runs to 10 residues. The germline V gene encodes CDR1 MNHEY and CDR2 SVGAGI. CDR3 in DNA: TGTGTTACCGGGGCCTACGAGCAGTACTTC. Translation: CVTGAYEQYF.

The rearrangement uses TRBV20-1 and TRBJ2-2, with TRBD2 as a possible D gene (5 bases). This CDR3 has 15 amino acids. Germline CDR1 DFQATT, CDR2 SNEGSKA (reference sequence). Trimming took 6 bases from V and 1 from J, leaving 15 bases between them. This CDR3 reads CSATGLTKNTGELFF. CDR3 coding DNA: TGCAGTGCAACCGGACTTACTAAGAACACCGGGGAGCTGTTTTTT.

This clonotype is medium-sized in the sample. For the CDR3, the DNA is TGCAGCGTTTACAAGCAGCGGGATGAGCAGTTCTTC. It translates to CSVYKQRDEQFF. J is TRBJ2-1 and V is TRBV29-1; D is perhaps TRBD2 (6 bases). Germline-derived CDR1 and CDR2 are SQVTM and ANQGSEA. The CDR3 extends over 12 amino acids. V was pared by 5 bases and J by 8 bases, with 13 bases between.

This clonotype is classed as large. The rearrangement uses TRBV7-1 and TRBJ2-5, with 10 bases aligning to TRBD1. TRBV7-1 is classed as an ORF, of uncertain function. Losses at the gene ends were 5 bases for V and 4 bases for J; bases not matched to a gene: 1. CDR3 length equals 13 residues. The CDR3 sequence is CASSRDRGETQYF. CDR3 nucleotide sequence: TGTGCCAGCAGCCGGGACAGGGGAGAGACCCAGTACTTC.

J is TRBJ2-6 and V is TRBV27, with unresolved D. Per germline, CDR1 MNHEY and CDR2 SMNVEV (reference sequence). V lost 0 bases and J 2 bases, leaving 5 bases between the germline ends. This CDR3 is built from 15 residues. This chain's CDR3 is CASSLSRPGANVLTF. For the CDR3, the DNA is TGTGCCAGCAGTTTATCCCGTCCTGGGGCCAACGTCCTGACTTTC.

The chain recombines TRBV6-5 with TRBJ1-2, with TRBD1 as a possible D gene (6 bases). The CDR3 is 15 amino acids. V shed 10 bases and J shed 5 bases, with 23 bases lying between them. Germline V CDR1 and CDR2: MNHEY, SVGAGI. This chain's CDR3 is CATHPPTGWEYGYTF. CDR3 nucleotides: TGTGCCACCCACCCCCCGACAGGCTGGGAGTATGGCTACACCTTC.

The CDR3 coding sequence is TGTGCCAGCAGCCTTACAGGGGGAAACTACTATGGCTACACCTTC. Protein sequence: CASSLTGGNYYGYTF. The chain couples TRBV13 to TRBJ1-2; 8 bases line up with TRBD1. The CDR3 sequence is 15 residues long. V lost 5 bases to trimming and J lost 3 bases; unmatched junction nucleotides: 8. Per germline, CDR1 PRHDT and CDR2 FYEKMQ (reference sequence).

This clonotype was found once. This rearrangement joins TRBV6-2 or TRBV6-3 to TRBJ2-4, with D perhaps matching TRBD2 (6 bases). The CDR3 extends over 15 amino acids. Germline lookup yields CDR1 MNHEY and CDR2 SVGEGT. V dropped 4 bases and J dropped 0 bases, with 10 bases sitting between them. In DNA, the CDR3 is TGTGCCAGCAGTTCCACCGGGGGAGCCAAAAACATTCAGTACTTC. Residues: CASSSTGGAKNIQYF.

This clonotype occurred once. The rearrangement uses TRBV9 and TRBJ2-3, with D possibly matching TRBD2 (5 bases). Trimming left V 4 bases short and J 2 bases short, with 17 bases between. Germline V gene lookup returns CDR1 SGDLS and CDR2 YYNGEE. There are 16 residues in the CDR3. The CDR3 protein is CASSLRTGEITDTQYF. CDR3 nucleotide sequence: TGTGCCAGCAGCCTCCGGACTGGAGAGATCACAGATACGCAGTATTTT.

As concerns this clonotype: A clone one base away is much larger, so this may be a read error. The chain has TRBV7-6 and TRBJ2-1; D unclear. Germline V lookup: CDR1 SGHVS, CDR2 FNYEAQ. This CDR3 spans 11 amino acids. In nucleotides, the CDR3 is TGTGTCAGCAGCCTTCGGGATGAGCAGTTCTTC. This codes for CVSSLRDEQFF.

Relative to its sample, this clonotype is medium-sized (0.01 to 0.1%). The V gene is TRBV9, the J gene TRBJ2-2; D unclear. The germline V gene has CDR1 SGDLS and CDR2 YYNGEE. The CDR3 extends over 15 amino acids. Deletions cut 0 bases from V and 1 base from J, with 7 bases between. The DNA for the CDR3 is TGTGCCAGCAGCGTAGGACTTCGGAACACCGGGGAGCTGTTTTTT. This encodes CASSVGLRNTGELFF.

This chain's CDR3 is CASSDRPSTDTQYF. CDR3 sequence (DNA): TGTGCCAGCAGCGACAGGCCTAGCACAGATACGCAGTATTTT. The chain links TRBV9 to TRBJ2-3; tentative D call: TRBD1 (5 bases). This CDR3 comprises 14 residues. V was shortened by 3 bases and J by 0 bases, with 8 bases between the two germline ends. The germline gives CDR1 SGDLS, CDR2 YYNGEE.

Judged by abundance, this clonotype is large. The V call is TRBV19, the J call TRBJ1-5; D possibly corresponds to TRBD1 (6 bases). CDR1 LNHDA and CDR2 SQIVND come from the germline V gene (reference sequence). Trimming removed 3 bases at V and 3 bases at J, with 9 bases between. CDR3 length equals 14 residues. The CDR3 is CASSMDSNNQPQHF. CDR3 in DNA: TGTGCCAGTAGTATGGACAGCAACAATCAGCCCCAGCATTTT.

By frequency in the sample, this clonotype is large. The chain links TRBV6-2 or TRBV6-3 to TRBJ2-7; no definite D call. Per the germline V gene, CDR1 is MNHEY and CDR2 is SVGEGT. The CDR3 runs 15 residues. V was cut by 2 bases and J by 2 bases, with 13 bases left in between. CDR3 DNA sequence: TGTGCCAGCAGTTACGGGCCCGACGCGCCCTACGAGCAGTACGTC. Its translation is CASSYGPDAPYEQYV.

V and J are TRBV6-2 or TRBV6-3 and TRBJ2-1; D may correspond to TRBD1 or TRBD2 (5 bases each). V was trimmed by 8 bases and J by 2 bases, leaving 13 bases between them. This CDR3 has 14 amino acids. CDR1 MNHEY and CDR2 SVGEGT come from the germline V gene. CDR3 loop: CASGDRGPYNEQFF. CDR3 DNA sequence: TGTGCCAGCGGGGACCGAGGCCCCTACAATGAGCAGTTCTTC.

This clonotype has just a few counts. The CDR3 DNA sequence: TGTGCCAGCTCACCACCTAGCGGGGGGGTACACAATGAGCAGTTCTTC. It translates to CASSPPSGGVHNEQFF. This chain links TRBV18 with TRBJ2-1; 11 positions match TRBD2. Germline loops: CDR1 KGHSH, CDR2 LQKENI. V was clipped by 0 bases and J by 5 bases; unmatched bases: 3. The CDR3 length is 16 residues.

At least ten counts were recorded for this clonotype. CDR3 nucleotides: TGTGCCAGCAGTTTAGGGGGAGACTACGAGCAGTACTTC. Amino acids: CASSLGGDYEQYF. The chain links TRBV12-3 or TRBV12-4 to TRBJ2-7; possibly TRBD2 for D (5 bases). V lost 1 base and J lost 3, with 7 bases in between. CDR3 length equals 13 residues.

A few counts support this clonotype. The gene calls are TRBV18 and TRBJ2-7; D may be TRBD2 (5 bases). The CDR3 runs to 13 residues. Germline assignment: CDR1 KGHSH and CDR2 LQKENI. Trimming took 6 bases from V and 2 from J, leaving 11 bases between them. The CDR3 nucleotides read TGTGCCAGCTCGAGGGTCGAGGCCTACGAGCAGTACTTC. Translating gives CASSRVEAYEQYF. Based on the CDR3 plus reference TRBV18 and TRBJ2-7, the full variable domain is NAGVMQNPRHLVRRRGQEARLRCSPMKGHSHVYWYRQLPEEGLKFMVYLQKENIIDESGMPKERFSAEFPKEGPSILRIQQVVRGDSAAYFCASSRVEAYEQYFGPGTRLTVT.

This clonotype was seen a handful of times. This chain joins TRBV12-3 or TRBV12-4 and TRBJ1-5; D not certain. The V and J ends lost 3 bases and 7 bases respectively, with 7 bases between them. CDR3 length: 12 amino acids. The CDR3 sequence is CASSLRQQPQHF. Here the CDR3 DNA reads TGTGCCAGCAGTTTGAGGCAACAGCCCCAGCATTTT.

The chain couples TRBV7-2 to TRBJ2-5; 13 nucleotides line up with TRBD2. Trimming cost V 6 bases and J 5 bases; bases outside gene matches: 6. This CDR3 has 15 amino acids. Germline lookup yields CDR1 SGHTA and CDR2 FQGNSA. CDR3 nucleotide sequence: TGTGCCAGCAGACCGAGGACTAGCGGGAGTGAGACCCAGTACTTC. Translated: CASRPRTSGSETQYF.

By proportion, this clonotype is large (0.1 to 1%). J is TRBJ2-3 and V is TRBV21-1; the D call TRBD1 from the table was never checked on the DNA. TRBV21-1 is tagged as a pseudogene. The CDR3 spans 17 residues. CDR3 nucleotide sequence: TGTGCCAGCAGCAAAGGAGGGAGTGGGGGCCCCAACGGTACGCAGTATTTT. The encoded protein is CASSKGGSGGPNGTQYF.

The chain has TRBV5-1 and TRBJ1-1, with D perhaps matching TRBD1 (5 bases). This CDR3 has 14 amino acids. The germline gives CDR1 SGHRS, CDR2 YFSETQ. The V gene lost 0 bases and the J gene lost 3 bases, with 9 bases spanning the gap. CDR3 loop: CASSLERGYTEAFF. CDR3 sequence (DNA): TGCGCCAGCAGCTTGGAGCGGGGGTACACTGAAGCTTTCTTT.

This sequence joins TRBV6-5 and TRBJ2-6; D is perhaps TRBD2 (6 bases). V lost 7 bases and J lost 1, with 8 bases in between. CDR1 is MNHEY and CDR2 is SVGAGI in the germline V gene. The CDR3 covers 14 residues. This chain's CDR3 is CASTRESGANVLTF. The DNA for the CDR3 is TGTGCCAGCACCCGGGAGTCTGGGGCCAACGTCCTGACTTTC.

As concerns this clonotype: The junction does not match germline at one end; this may be a read error. The chain is built from TRBV10-3 and TRBJ1-2; 10 nucleotides align to TRBD1. CDR3 length: 12 residues. Looked up from germline, CDR1 is ENHRY and CDR2 is SYGVKD. CDR3 in amino acids: CAIGAGTGAGFF. The CDR3 DNA sequence: TGTGCCATCGGAGCCGGGACAGGGGCCGGATTCTTC.

V gene TRBV15 combines with J gene TRBJ2-5, with TRBD2 matching over 7 bases. The germline V gene encodes CDR1 LNHNV and CDR2 YYDKDF (reference sequence). J gave up 3 bases and V 1 base, and 5 bases lay outside the gene matches. CDR3 size: 15 residues. The CDR3 DNA reads TGTGCCACCAGCAGAGTAGGGCTAGCGGAAGAGACCCAGTACTTC. Amino acid sequence: CATSRVGLAEETQYF. Full variable domain (missing parts from reference TRBV15 and TRBJ2-5): DAMVIQNPRYQVTQFGKPVTLSCSQTLNHNVMYWYQQKSSQAPKLLFHYYDKDFNNEADTPDNFQSRRPNTSFCFLDIRSPGLGDTAMYLCATSRVGLAEETQYFGPGTRLLVL.

This clonotype is categorized as medium-sized. The chain joins TRBV20-1 to TRBJ2-5; D possibly corresponds to TRBD2 (6 bases). Germline loops: CDR1 DFQATT, CDR2 SNEGSKA (reference sequence). Trimming took 6 bases from V and 5 from J, leaving 16 bases between them. CDR3 length equals 13 residues. The CDR3 coding sequence is TGCAGTGCCTTGCCTAGCGCGATCGAGACCCAGTACTTC. It translates to CSALPSAIETQYF.

In its sample, this clonotype ranks as large. The rearrangement links TRBV5-1 to TRBJ2-5; possibly TRBD2 for D (6 bases). V was clipped by 2 bases and J by 4 bases, with 6 bases between them. This CDR3 has 12 residues. Germline V lookup: CDR1 SGHRS, CDR2 YFSETQ. The CDR3 coding sequence is TGCGCCAGCAGCTTCGGGGGAGAGACCCAGTACTTC. Amino acids: CASSFGGETQYF. The full variable domain, in which reference TRBV5-1 and TRBJ2-5 provide the parts outside the CDR3, is KAGVTQTPRYLIKTRGQQVTLSCSPISGHRSVSWYQQTPGQGLQFLFEYFSETQRNKGNFPGRFSGRQFSNSRSEMNVSTLELGDSALYLCASSFGGETQYFGPGTRLLVL.